This T cell receptor (beta chain) was identified during a study of OX40 agonist ivuxolimab in advanced cancers. As for the study in general: Three patients, one with hepatocellular carcinoma and two with cutaneous melanoma, responded partially.

Findings of the study overall: CD8+ T cells averaged more expanded clones than CD4+. A proportion of nonresponders additionally exhibited low normalized T-cell clonal expansion. At 0.1 to 3.0 mg/kg and by week 6, clonal expansion occurred in CD4+ and CD8+ blood T cells.

Clones were read by immunoSEQ multiplex PCR, and TCRdb kept only the in-frame ones, dropping some. The sample has approximately 65,000 clones, approximately 88% seen once. For this clone: Its antigen is still unknown.

The sample in question was CD4+ or CD8+ T cells sorted from blood, obtained in a trial of the OX40 agonist ivuxolimab. The receptor comes from an adult with an advanced solid tumor such as melanoma, head and neck, liver or kidney cancer.

The DNA for the CDR3 is TGTGCCGGTAGGGGCGAAGGAGAGACCCAGTACTTC. This gives the protein CAGRGEGETQYF. V and J are TRBV6-6 and TRBJ2-5; a possible D gene is TRBD1 (5 bases). Germline values: CDR1 MNHNY, CDR2 SVGAGI (reference sequence). CDR3 length: 12 amino acids. Trimming removed 11 bases at V and 4 bases at J, with 14 bases between.